The 30 T cell receptor beta chains in this list originate from one sample, sequenced in a study of T cells in Graves' hyperthyroidism and ophthalmopathy. There were TCR beta CDR3 regions amplified from RNA transcripts. With the HTBI primer set, the TCR CDR3 went through a first round of RT-PCR. TCRdb used MiXCR to reprocess the multiplex PCR reads, holding one entry per CDR3 protein. The profile covers approximately 870,000 distinct CDR3 sequences, with roughly 40% appearing a single time and roughly 8.3% taken by the ten largest. Sequenced material: blood. These receptors were taken from a man in his late teens or twenties with Graves' hyperthyroidism.

In its sample, this clonotype was seen many times. The genes are TRBV19 and TRBJ1-2; 7 positions agree with TRBD1. V lost 6 bases, J lost 6 bases, and 4 bases stayed unmatched. CDR1 is LNHDA and CDR2 is SQIVND in the germline V gene (reference sequence). CDR3 length: 12 residues. Here the CDR3 reads CASSSGGHGYTF. Here the CDR3 DNA reads TGTGCCAGTAGCTCAGGGGGGCATGGCTACACCTTC. The variable domain in full, completed from reference TRBV19 and TRBJ1-2, reads DGGITQSPKYLFRKEGQNVTLSCEQNLNHDAMYWYRQDPGQGLRLIYYSQIVNDFQKGDIAEGYSVSREKKESFPLTVTSAQKNPTAFYLCASSSGGHGYTFGSGTRLTVV.

This clonotype appeared a few times. The genes are TRBV5-4 and TRBJ2-7; D might be TRBD1 or TRBD2, each matching 5 bases. The CDR3 has 14 amino acids. V was trimmed by 2 bases and J by 3 bases, leaving 12 bases between them. CDR1 SGHNT and CDR2 YYREEE come from the germline V gene (reference sequence). The CDR3 DNA sequence: TGTGCCAGCAGCTTCGAAGGGACCAACTACGAGCAGTACTTC. It codes for CASSFEGTNYEQYF. The full variable domain, completed using reference TRBV5-4 and TRBJ2-7, is ETGVTQSPTHLIKTRGQQVTLRCSSQSGHNTVSWYQQALGQGPQFIFQYYREEENGRGNFPPRFSGLQFPNYSSELNVNALELDDSALYLCASSFEGTNYEQYFGPGTRLTVT.

The rearrangement joins TRBV5-4 to TRBJ1-2; no definite D call. This CDR3 has 14 residues. V was trimmed by 3 bases and J by 6 bases, leaving 15 bases between them. CDR1 is SGHNT, CDR2 YYREEE, per germline (reference sequence). Here the CDR3 reads CASSSGGYSDGYTF. The CDR3 coding sequence is TGTGCCAGCAGCTCAGGTGGCTATTCTGATGGCTACACCTTC.

A note on this clonotype: Being one base from a much bigger clone, this may be a read error. The CDR3 reads CASSLATTSTYEQCF. The DNA for the CDR3 is TGTGCCAGCAGCTTAGCCACTACTAGCACCTACGAGCAGTGCTTC. This sequence joins TRBV7-9 and TRBJ2-7, with D maybe TRBD2 (6 bases). Looked up from germline, CDR1 is SEHNR and CDR2 is FQNEAQ (reference sequence). The CDR3 is made up of 15 amino acids.

This chain connects TRBV20-1 to TRBJ2-7; D might be TRBD1 or TRBD2, each matching 5 bases. Germline V lookup: CDR1 DFQATT, CDR2 SNEGSKA (reference sequence). This CDR3 is built from 15 residues. V was clipped by 0 bases and J by 3 bases, with 15 bases between them. This CDR3 is CSARDVTGPFYEQYF. CDR3 nucleotides: TGCAGTGCTAGAGATGTTACGGGGCCATTCTACGAGCAGTACTTC.

A remark on this clonotype: No conserved phenylalanine or tryptophan is present at the end of the CDR3, so a read error is the likely explanation. No DNA is shown, since the ends of the CDR3 on it are uncertain; the CDR3 is the one TCRdb lists. J is TRBJ1-4 and V is TRBV15. Germline V gives CDR1 LNHNV, CDR2 YYDKDF (reference sequence). The CDR3 adds up to 11 amino acids, both ends counted. CDR3 amino acids: CATSRGSGSDY.

This clonotype was detected once. The V gene is TRBV25-1, the J gene TRBJ2-7, with D possibly matching TRBD1 (6 bases). This CDR3 is built from 12 residues. Germline CDR1 MGHDK, CDR2 SYGVNS. The V end was cut by 6 bases, the J end by 4 bases, with 10 bases between. CDR3 DNA sequence: TGTGCCAGCAGGATAACAGGGTACGAGCAGTACTTC. It is translated as CASRITGYEQYF.

The chain carries TRBV12-3 or TRBV12-4 and TRBJ1-1; D is unresolved. Trimming removed 2 bases from V and 0 bases from J, with 7 bases in between. CDR3 size: 14 residues. CDR3: CASSLRKMNTEAFF. The CDR3 nucleotides are TGTGCCAGCAGTTTACGGAAAATGAACACTGAAGCTTTCTTT.

The table lists this clonotype with a count of one. This may come from a read error, since a much larger clone is one base off. The CDR3 does not close with the conserved phenylalanine or tryptophan, likely indicating a read error. The genes are TRBV20-1 and TRBJ1-2; weak D call: TRBD1 (5 bases). Trimming removed 4 bases from V and 6 bases from J, with 9 bases in between. There are 11 residues in the CDR3. CDR1 is DFQATT, CDR2 SNEGSKA, per germline (reference sequence). This CDR3 reads CSAMGTNGYTI. As DNA, the CDR3 is TGCAGTGCTATGGGGACCAATGGCTACACCATC.

This clonotype showed up just a few times. This rearrangement joins TRBV10-3 to TRBJ2-7, with a tentative D call TRBD2 (6 bases). Trimming pared 6 bases from V and 4 bases from J, leaving 13 bases between. The CDR3 is made up of 13 amino acids. CDR1 is ENHRY, CDR2 SYGVKD, per germline. The CDR3 bases are TGTGCCATCAGACCGGAGGGTCGGTACGAGCAGTACTTC. As protein: CAIRPEGRYEQYF.

This clonotype was observed at least ten times. The chain has TRBV15 and TRBJ1-4; no firm D call. Germline lookup yields CDR1 LNHNV and CDR2 YYDKDF (reference sequence). This CDR3 comprises 16 residues. V was clipped by 2 bases and J by 0 bases, with 10 bases between them. CDR3 region: CATSRLWPSTNEKLFF. In nucleotides, the CDR3 is TGTGCCACCAGCAGATTATGGCCCTCAACTAATGAAAAACTGTTTTTT.

This clonotype was observed many times. The chain employs TRBV25-1 and TRBJ1-2; the D is unclear. Trimming took 3 bases from V and 6 from J, leaving 14 bases between them. The CDR3 has 14 residues. Per germline, CDR1 MGHDK and CDR2 SYGVNS. The CDR3, as DNA: TGTGCCAGCAGTGACTCCGGACGGTCTAATGGCTACACCTTC. Protein: CASSDSGRSNGYTF.

This clonotype was counted a few times. This chain joins TRBV7-6 and TRBJ2-2; TRBD2 is a possible D gene (7 bases). This CDR3 spans 17 amino acids. Germline V gene lookup returns CDR1 SGHVS and CDR2 FNYEAQ. The ends were cut back, 5 bases at V and 3 bases at J, with 19 bases in the middle. CDR3 residues: CASSLPPGGEDTGELFF. In DNA, the CDR3 is TGTGCCAGCAGCCTTCCCCCGGGGGGCGAGGACACCGGGGAGCTGTTTTTT.

The V and J genes are TRBV4-1 and TRBJ2-7, with D maybe TRBD1 (5 bases). Trimming cost V 0 bases and J 2 bases, with 11 bases left between them. CDR3 length: 15 amino acids. CDR1 and CDR2 (germline): MGHRA, YSYEKL. The CDR3 DNA follows: TGCGCCAGCAGCCAAGAAACAGGACCTCCCTACGAGCAGTACTTC. This encodes CASSQETGPPYEQYF.

This chain links TRBV25-1 with TRBJ2-7; D possibly uses TRBD1 or TRBD2 (5 bases each). The CDR3 is 17 amino acids. In germline, CDR1 is MGHDK, CDR2 SYGVNS. Trimming left V 2 bases short and J 4 bases short, with 21 bases between. The CDR3 sequence: CASSEVDSRDRAYEQYF. The CDR3 DNA reads as TGTGCCAGCAGTGAAGTCGACAGCAGGGACCGCGCGTACGAGCAGTACTTC.

This clonotype was seen a few times. The V call is TRBV4-3, the J call TRBJ2-5; 7 bases line up with TRBD2. This CDR3 spans 16 amino acids. V dropped 3 bases and J dropped 3; count of bases not matched to a gene: 10. Germline V gene data show CDR1 as LGHNA and CDR2 as YSLEER. CDR3 bases: TGCGCCAGCAGCCAGCCTCGGGCCGGGAGGAAAGAGACCCAGTACTTC. Its translation is CASSQPRAGRKETQYF.

CDR3 sequence (DNA): TGTGCCAGCAGTTTAATTGGTGTGGTCTCACCCCTCCACTTT. Amino acids: CASSLIGVVSPLHF. This chain joins TRBV12-3 or TRBV12-4 and TRBJ1-6; D is ambiguous. The ends were cut back, 2 bases at V and 10 bases at J, with 12 bases in the middle. The CDR3 runs to 14 residues.

This clonotype was detected many times. As DNA, the CDR3 is TGTGCCATCGGACTCACCGGGGAGCTGTTTTTT. Its translation is CAIGLTGELFF. The rearrangement joins TRBV10-3 to TRBJ2-2; perhaps TRBD2 as D (5 bases). This CDR3 contains 11 residues. Germline V gives CDR1 ENHRY, CDR2 SYGVKD. The V gene lost 8 bases and the J gene lost 4 bases, with 5 bases spanning the gap.

A few counts support this clonotype. This chain links TRBV13 with TRBJ2-5; 7 bases are a match to TRBD1. CDR3 length equals 16 residues. J gave up 3 bases and V 5 bases, and 12 bases lay outside the gene matches. Per germline, CDR1 PRHDT and CDR2 FYEKMQ (reference sequence). The CDR3, as DNA: TGTGCCAGCAGCCAACCTCCCGGGACAGAGGAAGAGACCCAGTACTTC. This sequence encodes CASSQPPGTEEETQYF.

This chain links TRBV5-6 with TRBJ2-5, with a weak D call TRBD2 (6 bases). The end of the DNA aligns better with TRBJ2-7, so the J call may be wrong. Looked up from germline, CDR1 is SGHDT and CDR2 is YYEEEE. The CDR3 runs 15 residues. The CDR3 sequence is CASSLEGRISDEQYF. In DNA form, the CDR3 reads TGTGCCAGCAGCTTGGAGGGGAGGATAAGCGACGAGCAGTACTTC.

The genes are TRBV5-6 and TRBJ2-5; D gene unclear. This CDR3 comprises 15 residues. The V end lost 5 bases, the J end lost 1 base, and 15 bases lay between the germline ends. CDR1 SGHDT and CDR2 YYEEEE come from the germline V gene. CDR3 amino acids: CASSPRRAFQETQYF. In DNA, the CDR3 is TGTGCCAGCAGTCCACGGCGTGCATTCCAAGAGACCCAGTACTTC.

This clonotype was seen more than once but under ten times. The chain has TRBV7-8 and TRBJ1-5; D might be TRBD1 (6 bases). V was cut by 4 bases and J by 2 bases, with 18 bases left in between. Germline-derived CDR1 and CDR2 are SGHVS and FQNEAQ. The CDR3 is 17 amino acids. CDR3 nucleotides: TGTGCCAGCAGCTCCCCCGAGGGGGGATCGGGCAATCAGCCCCAGCATTTT. This codes for CASSSPEGGSGNQPQHF.

CDR3 nucleotides: TGTGCCAGCAGCAAGACAGGTTCCAGGTCCTACGAGCAGTACTTC. Its translation: CASSKTGSRSYEQYF. V usage is TRBV6-1 and J usage is TRBJ2-7; D is possibly TRBD1 (6 bases). The germline gives CDR1 MNHNS, CDR2 SASEGT. Trimming took off 6 bases at V and 1 base at J, with 16 bases between the two ends. This CDR3 comprises 15 residues.

This sequence joins TRBV29-1 and TRBJ2-2; 9 positions agree with TRBD1. The CDR3 sequence is 13 residues long. CDR1 SQVTM and CDR2 ANQGSEA come from the germline V gene. J was trimmed by 8 bases and V by 7 bases; bases with no gene match: 8. CDR3 nucleotides: TGCAGCGCTAGGACAGGGGAGAGTGGGGAGCTGTTTTTT. This sequence encodes CSARTGESGELFF.

V gene TRBV7-6 combines with J gene TRBJ2-2; a weak D match, TRBD2 (6 bases). The CDR3 is 16 residues long. CDR1 and CDR2 (germline): SGHVS, FNYEAQ. V was trimmed by 4 bases and J by 3 bases, leaving 15 bases between them. The CDR3 region is CASSSPTRGDTGELFF. CDR3 sequence (DNA): TGTGCCAGCAGCTCCCCGACTAGGGGAGACACCGGGGAGCTGTTTTTT.

The rearrangement links TRBV7-2 to TRBJ2-5; 7 bases agree with TRBD1. Unmatched junction bases numbered 8, after V lost 5 bases and J lost 5 bases. Germline CDR1 SGHTA, CDR2 FQGNSA. CDR3 length: 14 residues. For the CDR3, the DNA is TGTGCCAGCAGCCGAGCGACAGGGTGGGAGACCCAGTACTTC. It yields the protein CASSRATGWETQYF.

This clonotype was seen at least ten times. This chain uses TRBV9 with TRBJ1-1; D call uncertain. Germline CDR1 and CDR2: SGDLS and YYNGEE. Trimming left V 0 bases short and J 5 bases short, with 8 bases between. CDR3 size: 13 residues. Here the CDR3 reads CASSVATSTEAFF. DNA of the CDR3: TGTGCCAGCAGCGTAGCTACGAGTACTGAAGCTTTCTTT.

This clonotype was seen many times. J is TRBJ2-5 and V is TRBV29-1, with 8 bases matching TRBD2. The CDR3 extends over 14 amino acids. The V segment lost 3 bases and the J segment 5 bases; nucleotides outside the gene matches: 8. Germline V gives CDR1 SQVTM, CDR2 ANQGSEA. The CDR3 reads CSVDTTAGGETQYF. In DNA form, the CDR3 reads TGCAGCGTTGATACTACTGCGGGGGGTGAGACCCAGTACTTC.

At least ten counts were recorded for this clonotype. The chain has TRBV20-1 and TRBJ2-7; 7 nucleotides align to TRBD1. The CDR3 is 11 amino acids. V lost 3 bases, J lost 6 bases, and 2 bases stayed unmatched. CDR1 and CDR2 (germline): DFQATT, SNEGSKA (reference sequence). The CDR3 DNA is TGCAGTGCTAGTTCAGGGGGCGAGCAGTACTTC. Protein product: CSASSGGEQYF.

This clonotype occurred a few times. This chain connects TRBV6-4 to TRBJ1-5, with D possibly matching TRBD1 (6 bases). V lost 3 bases to trimming and J lost 2 bases, with 17 bases between them. CDR3 length equals 17 residues. Germline V lookup: CDR1 MRHNA, CDR2 SNTAGT. The CDR3 DNA reads TGTGCCAGCAGTGAGGGGGCGCGGGACTTTGGCAATCAGCCCCAGCATTTT. Its protein product is CASSEGARDFGNQPQHF.